The T cell receptor beta chain under discussion was sequenced for a study of cytomegalovirus exposure and HLA in healthy donors. Points from the study as a whole: In a later analysis, TCR beta V- and J-gene trimming was associated with a missense DCLRE1C variant. CMV serostatus was the only recorded immune exposure for donors. According to the study, roughly 160 TCR beta chains were cytomegalovirus-associated.

PCR used 60 Vbeta primers and 13 Jbeta primers. The assay was immunoSEQ multiplex PCR, and TCRdb's table has in-frame clones only and misses some. The table shows approximately 72,000 clones, with approximately 70% occurring only once. With respect to this clone: The antigen is unknown.

The source is a man aged 40-49 years in good health and CMV-seropositive. What was sequenced was PBMCs.

The CDR3 nucleotides read TGCGCCAGCAGCCAAGATACCGGTACCTACGAGCAGTACTTC. It specifies CASSQDTGTYEQYF. V gene TRBV4-3 combines with J gene TRBJ2-7; D remains unclear. The germline CDR1 and CDR2 sequences are LGHNA and YSLEER. Deletions cut 0 bases from V and 2 bases from J, with 8 bases between. This CDR3 comprises 14 residues.